The 10 T cell receptor beta chains listed next were all sequenced from one sample in a study of cytomegalovirus exposure and HLA in healthy donors. Primers: 60 Vbeta forward and 13 Jbeta reverse. Profiling relied on immunoSEQ multiplex PCR, and the TCRdb table lists in-frame clones only, not all of them. This table has some 110,000 clones, 76% appearing once. The sample consisted of PBMCs. The source of these receptors is a man aged 50-60 years in good health and CMV-seronegative.

This clone was recorded only once. One junction end disagrees with the germline gene, perhaps due to a read error. The same CDR3 is also encoded by other DNA sequences in this sample. The chain uses TRBV19 and TRBJ1-1; maybe TRBD1 (5 bases). CDR1 is LNHDA, CDR2 SQIVND, per germline (reference sequence). This CDR3 has 14 residues. DNA for the CDR3: TGTGCCAGCTCCGTCGGAGGGGCGGTCACTGAAGCCTTCTTT. Its translation: CASSVGGAVTEAFF.

This clone was detected only a few times. V gene TRBV5-4 combines with J gene TRBJ1-3; D is ambiguous. V shed 5 bases and J shed 0 bases, with 12 bases lying between them. Per the germline V gene, CDR1 is SGHNT and CDR2 is YYREEE (reference sequence). CDR3 length equals 15 residues. CDR3 in DNA: TGTGCCAGCAGTCAAGACAAGACCTCTGGAAACACCATATATTTT. Translated, it gives CASSQDKTSGNTIYF.

The rearrangement joins TRBV11-2 to TRBJ2-2; D may be TRBD2 (7 bases). Germline assignment: CDR1 SGHAT and CDR2 FQNNGV. Trimming left V 0 bases short and J 6 bases short, with 17 bases between. CDR3 length equals 17 residues. This chain's CDR3 is CASSLDRAGAGSGELFF. The DNA of the CDR3 is TGTGCCAGCAGCTTAGATCGCGCGGGGGCCGGGTCCGGGGAGCTGTTTTTT.

V usage is TRBV11-3 and J usage is TRBJ2-5; D is uncertain. Trimming took off 0 bases at V and 5 bases at J, with 13 bases between the two ends. Germline V gene sequence: CDR1 SGHNT, CDR2 YENEEA. CDR3 length: 15 amino acids. The CDR3 spells CASSLDRGPEETQYF. In nucleotides, the CDR3 is TGTGCCAGCAGCTTAGATAGAGGTCCGGAGGAGACCCAGTACTTC.

There are a few counts of this clone. The rearrangement joins TRBV6-4 to TRBJ2-3; 7 bases align to TRBD1. The J segment lost 5 bases and the V segment lost 5 bases, leaving 4 bases of the junction unmatched. Germline CDR1 MRHNA, CDR2 SNTAGT. The CDR3 has 13 amino acids. CDR3 in amino acids: CASSSGQLDTQYF. The CDR3 DNA reads as TGTGCCAGCAGTTCGGGACAGCTAGATACGCAGTATTTT.

In this sample, this clone turned up once. The chain is built from TRBV2 and TRBJ2-5; 9 nucleotides align to TRBD2. TRBJ2-7 matches the DNA end more closely, so the J call is doubtful. This CDR3 has 15 residues. Looked up from germline, CDR1 is SNHLY and CDR2 is FYNNEI. CDR3 sequence: CASTTRTSDPYEQYF. The CDR3 DNA sequence: TGTGCCAGCACCACAAGGACTAGCGATCCCTACGAGCAGTACTTC.

This clone has only a few counts. The chain couples TRBV5-8 to TRBJ1-1; D perhaps matches TRBD1 (6 bases). This CDR3 contains 14 residues. Germline V gives CDR1 SGHTS, CDR2 YDEGEE. V lost 3 bases and J lost 7, with 16 bases in between. The CDR3 nucleotides read TGTGCCAGCAGCTCCAACAGGGCGGTAGGTGAAGCTTTCTTT. Translation: CASSSNRAVGEAFF.

About this clone: Relative to the germline gene, one junction end is altered; a read error may explain this. J is TRBJ1-5 and V is TRBV7-9; perhaps TRBD1 as D (5 bases). Germline CDR1 is SEHNR and CDR2 is FQNEAQ (reference sequence). CDR3 size: 16 residues. CDR3 loop: CSSSLGPGGGNQPQHF. As DNA, the CDR3 is TGTTCCAGCAGCTTAGGGCCGGGAGGGGGCAATCAGCCCCAGCATTTT.

A few counts support this clone. The chain recombines TRBV5-1 with TRBJ1-1; D remains ambiguous. CDR1 SGHRS and CDR2 YFSETQ come from the germline V gene. V was trimmed by 0 bases and J by 1 base, leaving 7 bases between them. The CDR3 sequence is 14 residues long. The CDR3, as DNA: TGCGCCAGCAGCTTGGAGGCAGGGAACACTGAAGCTTTCTTT. This codes for CASSLEAGNTEAFF.

This chain joins TRBV5-6 and TRBJ2-7, with D perhaps matching TRBD2 (6 bases). CDR3 length: 14 residues. Germline V gene sequence: CDR1 SGHDT, CDR2 YYEEEE. V shed 4 bases and J shed 0 bases, with 11 bases lying between them. DNA of the CDR3: TGTGCCAGCAGCGGAGGGACGGACTCCTACGAGCAGTACTTC. Its translation is CASSGGTDSYEQYF.